The rows below give T cell receptor beta chains drawn from one sample of a study of OX40 agonist ivuxolimab in advanced cancers. The assay was immunoSEQ multiplex PCR, and TCRdb's table has in-frame clones only and misses some. The sample has about 59,000 clones, 87% seen once. The source material was CD4+ or CD8+ T cells sorted from blood, sampled in a trial of the OX40 agonist ivuxolimab. These receptors were taken from an adult with an advanced solid tumor such as melanoma, head and neck, liver or kidney cancer. Both conserved end residues are part of each CDR3.

V gene,CDR3 protein
TRBV7-8,CASSLQGSGTEAFF
TRBV14,CASSPRGTGTNYGYTF
TRBV5-1,CASSFRGGGDRSYEQYF
TRBV4-2,CASSQEAAGTDTQYF
TRBV2,CASSEGSGDEQFF
TRBV2,CASSVQGSENSPLHF
TRBV10-2,CASSGNTEAFF
TRBV7-9,CASSLSPSYGYTF
TRBV10-3,CAISRTGGFGYTF
TRBV7-2,CASRRGSGTGELFF
TRBV6-1,CASSARQGETQYF
TRBV6-1,CASSAREGRTYEQYF
TRBV19,CASSIKPNEQFF
TRBV11-2,CASSLHGTGTGNTIYF
TRBV19,CASRLTTSGSNEQFF
TRBV21-1,CASSKANEVHNQPQHF
TRBV7-2,CASSLGGPGNSEQYF
TRBV4-1,CASSDTHRDSVLGEAFF
TRBV5-1,CASSSTQGTGAGATFF
TRBV5-8,CASSRGQINYGYTF
TRBV4-3,CASSQDRSGPFYGYTF
TRBV19,CASSRQGQNTEAFF
TRBV5-5,CASSLIWGQGRTRRIEQYF
TRBV28,CASRGLVWEQYF
TRBV18,CASSPGTEETQYF
TRBV10-1,CASSEHDGDTQYF
TRBV6-1,CASSLDRPNQPQHF
TRBV4-1,CASSQVGLAGSHLRETQYF
TRBV15,CATSRAHTATNEKLFF
TRBV7-9,CASSYGNTGELFF
TRBV5-1,CASSLAGNSYNEQFF
TRBV5-1,CASSPGTAQETQYF
TRBV5-8,CASSLEGYNQPQHF
TRBV5-4,CASSRGGNQPQHF
TRBV2,CASSNQGLSTEAFF
TRBV15,CATSSFSRGGIADTQYF
TRBV5-1,CASSLGVHGSGEDTDTQYF
TRBV28,CASSPPGGQGQPQHF
TRBV7-8,CASSLEGTGQANSPLHF
TRBV11-2,CASSLGSAGGLDEQFF
TRBV7-2,CASGLQAGEFYEQYF
TRBV6-5,CASSYLGRGQNIQYF